This TCR beta chain was sequenced for a study of T cell repertoires in cytomegalovirus infection. Overall study: Recently identified HLA-C-restricted CMV epitopes were used, and well-studied HLA-B-restricted CMV epitopes were used as well. Evidence of both CMV infection and a matching HLA type came from public TCR beta signatures.

Regarding this clonotype: Its cognate antigen is unknown.

This CDR3 is 12 amino acids long. Germline loops: CDR1 LNHDA, CDR2 SQIVND (reference sequence). The V and J ends lost 10 bases and 1 base, in that order; junction bases with no gene match: 3. TCRdb recomputed calls from the reads with MiXCR, one row per CDR3 protein. Found here are 140,000 to 150,000 distinct CDR3 sequences, 25% to 35% of them singletons; the top ten hold roughly half. Overall study findings and caveats: Identification of carriers of CMV plus the relevant HLA was performed using cumulative public TCR beta family frequency.

The sequence derives from a human donor in good health (CMV status not recorded). Some clones in this sample may be carry-over from other donors' samples. Source: CD8+ T cells from cultured PBMCs, taken from culture after CMV antigen stimulation. This chain uses TRBV19 with TRBJ1-1; TRBD1 agrees at 7 bases. CDR3 loop: CATGTANTEAFF. CDR3 bases: TGTGCCACTGGGACAGCGAACACTGAAGCTTTCTTT. The whole variable domain, remainder taken from reference TRBV19 and TRBJ1-1, is DGGITQSPKYLFRKEGQNVTLSCEQNLNHDAMYWYRQDPGQGLRLIYYSQIVNDFQKGDIAEGYSVSREKKESFPLTVTSAQKNPTAFYLCATGTANTEAFFGQGTRLTVV.